This passage covers 17 T cell receptor beta chains from one sample sequenced in a study of blood T cell repertoires in COVID-19. The data were produced by immunoSEQ multiplex PCR, yet TCRdb's version contains in-frame clones alone and is incomplete. Found here are 60,000 to 80,000 clones, 70% to 90% of them singletons; the top ten hold less than 4.5%. Sequenced: PBMCs or T cells enriched from blood (not recorded which). The receptors were gathered from a woman between 40 and 50 years old with acute COVID-19.

The CDR3 region is CSASKGGGRDEQYF. CDR3 bases: TGCAGTGCTAGTAAGGGAGGGGGGCGAGACGAGCAGTACTTC. The J gene is TRBJ2-7, the V gene TRBV20-1; TRBD2 might be the D (7 bases). This CDR3 region has 14 residues. The ends were cut back, 3 bases at V and 5 bases at J, with 17 bases in the middle. The germline CDR1 and CDR2 sequences are DFQATT and SNEGSKA (reference sequence).

The chain recombines TRBV4-1 with TRBJ2-7; TRBD2 matches 8 bases. The J segment lost 2 bases and the V segment lost 3 bases, leaving 3 bases of the junction unmatched. CDR3 size: 14 residues. CDR1 MGHRA and CDR2 YSYEKL come from the germline V gene. CDR3 in DNA: TGCGCCAGCAGCCATGGAGCGGGAGCCTACGAGCAGTACTTC. Protein product: CASSHGAGAYEQYF.

This clone was seen only a few times. CDR3 protein: CASSQALAGAIYEQYF. CDR3 sequence (DNA): TGCGCCAGCAGCCAAGCTCTAGCGGGAGCGATCTACGAGCAGTACTTC. V usage is TRBV4-1 and J usage is TRBJ2-7; TRBD2 aligns across 10 bases. Germline loops: CDR1 MGHRA, CDR2 YSYEKL. The CDR3 has 16 amino acids. V was pared by 1 base and J by 3 bases, with 6 bases of the junction left unmatched.

This chain links TRBV7-6 with TRBJ1-1, with D maybe TRBD1 (6 bases). Trimming stripped 5 bases from V and 1 base from J, with 14 bases between. Germline CDR1 SGHVS, CDR2 FNYEAQ. This CDR3 is built from 15 residues. CDR3 coding DNA: TGTGCCAGCAGCGAGAACAGGGTAGCGAACACTGAAGCTTTCTTT. It codes for CASSENRVANTEAFF.

This chain joins TRBV19 and TRBJ1-1, with unresolved D. Per the germline V gene, CDR1 is LNHDA and CDR2 is SQIVND (reference sequence). Trimming took off 3 bases at V and 7 bases at J, with 9 bases between the two ends. CDR3 size: 12 residues. The DNA for the CDR3 is TGTGCCAGTAGTATTGGAGGTATTGAAGCTTTCTTT. Translated, it gives CASSIGGIEAFF.

This clone has more than one count but fewer than ten. This chain uses TRBV29-1 with TRBJ1-2; unclear D gene. Per the germline V gene, CDR1 is SQVTM and CDR2 is ANQGSEA. Trimming stripped 0 bases from V and 7 bases from J, with 12 bases between. This CDR3 contains 13 residues. CDR3 region: CSVEDWESRGYTF. CDR3 in DNA: TGCAGCGTTGAAGATTGGGAGAGTCGTGGCTACACCTTC.

A few counts support this clone. At one boundary the junction diverges from the germline segment, which might be a read error. The V and J genes are TRBV5-1 and TRBJ1-6, with 8 bases lining up with TRBD1. Germline values: CDR1 SGHRS, CDR2 YFSETQ. The CDR3 spans 13 residues. The CDR3, as DNA: TGCGCCAGCACCTTGACAGGGGATTCACCCCTCCACTTT. Translation gives CASTLTGDSPLHF.

This clone occurred once. The V and J genes are TRBV3-1 (or the pseudogene TRBV3-2) and TRBJ1-6, with a tentative D call TRBD1 (5 bases). Germline values: CDR1 LGHDT, CDR2 YNNKEL (reference sequence). V shed 6 bases and J shed 7 bases, with 19 bases lying between them. This CDR3 spans 16 amino acids. The CDR3 reads CASSPRSQGTNSPLHF. The CDR3 region has the DNA TGTGCCAGCAGTCCAAGAAGCCAGGGTACGAATTCACCCCTCCACTTT.

CDR3 sequence: CASSLTGTEAFF. DNA for the CDR3: TGTGCCAGCTCACTAACGGGGACTGAAGCTTTCTTT. The chain recombines TRBV18 with TRBJ1-1; D gene unclear. The germline CDR1 and CDR2 sequences are KGHSH and LQKENI. The germline V and J ends were trimmed by 4 bases and 5 bases, with 8 bases remaining between them. The CDR3 has 12 residues.

CDR3 in DNA: TGTGCCAGCAGCTTAGTAGGTGGGGGGATCACAGATACGCAGTATTTT. Translating it yields CASSLVGGGITDTQYF. This chain joins TRBV13 and TRBJ2-3, with D possibly being TRBD2 (6 bases). The ends were cut back, 1 base at V and 2 bases at J, with 13 bases in the middle. The CDR3 consists of 16 residues. Germline V gives CDR1 PRHDT, CDR2 FYEKMQ (reference sequence).

The V call is TRBV7-3, the J call TRBJ2-1; 7 nucleotides agree with TRBD1. The germline V gene has CDR1 SGHTA and CDR2 FQGTGA. V gave up 9 bases and J gave up 5 bases; unmatched junction bases: 10. This CDR3 has 14 residues. CDR3 region: CASSTLTGNNEQFF. DNA of the CDR3: TGTGCCAGTAGCACCTTGACAGGGAACAATGAGCAGTTCTTC.

The chain links TRBV6-6 to TRBJ1-5; D is uncertain. V shed 7 bases and J shed 1 base, with 5 bases lying between them. The CDR3 length is 12 residues. Germline V lookup: CDR1 MNHNY, CDR2 SVGAGI (reference sequence). The CDR3 bases are TGTGCCAGCACGAGCAGCAATCAGCCCCAGCATTTT. Amino acids: CASTSSNQPQHF.

The V gene is TRBV6-5, the J gene TRBJ2-5, with D possibly being TRBD2 (6 bases). Germline CDR1 reads MNHEY; CDR2 reads SVGAGI. V shed 7 bases and J shed 5 bases, with 11 bases lying between them. The CDR3 sequence is 12 residues long. This CDR3 is CASTLGGETQYF. CDR3 nucleotides: TGTGCCAGCACCCTGGGGGGTGAGACCCAGTACTTC.

The chain has TRBV13 and TRBJ2-3, with D hard to call. This CDR3 has 17 amino acids. Trimming took off 5 bases at V and 5 bases at J, with 23 bases between the two ends. Germline CDR1 PRHDT, CDR2 FYEKMQ (reference sequence). The CDR3 DNA sequence: TGTGCCAGCAGCCTCCTACGAGACATCGGAACGCGAGATACGCAGTATTTT. The encoded protein is CASSLLRDIGTRDTQYF. Full variable domain (rest looked up from reference TRBV13 and TRBJ2-3): AAGVIQSPRHLIKEKRETATLKCYPIPRHDTVYWYQQGPGQDPQFLISFYEKMQSDKGSIPDRFSAQQFSDYHSELNMSSLELGDSALYFCASSLLRDIGTRDTQYFGPGTRLTVL.

The rearrangement joins TRBV6-5 to TRBJ2-1; perhaps TRBD2 as D (5 bases). In germline, CDR1 is MNHEY, CDR2 SVGAGI. This CDR3 is 14 amino acids long. V dropped 6 bases and J dropped 4 bases, with 13 bases sitting between them. The CDR3 DNA reads TGTGCCAGCAGCAACACGGACTCGTACAATGAGCAGTTCTTC. This sequence encodes CASSNTDSYNEQFF.

The rearrangement joins TRBV18 to TRBJ1-2, with D tentatively TRBD1 (6 bases). Germline CDR1 KGHSH, CDR2 LQKENI. With 3 bases removed from V and 3 bases from J, the gap between germline ends came to 23 bases. The CDR3 has 18 amino acids. The DNA of the CDR3 is TGTGCCAGCTCACCGCTACCAGATCTCGGGACACACCACTATGGCTACACCTTC. Translated: CASSPLPDLGTHHYGYTF.

V usage is TRBV2 and J usage is TRBJ2-1; 9 bases line up with TRBD2. This CDR3 has 13 amino acids. Trimming removed 8 bases from V and 9 bases from J; junction bases left unmatched: 8. Germline-derived CDR1 and CDR2 are SNHLY and FYNNEI. In DNA form, the CDR3 reads TGTGCCAGCTCGGGGGTAGCGGGGGTTGAGCAGTTCTTC. Encoded protein: CASSGVAGVEQFF.